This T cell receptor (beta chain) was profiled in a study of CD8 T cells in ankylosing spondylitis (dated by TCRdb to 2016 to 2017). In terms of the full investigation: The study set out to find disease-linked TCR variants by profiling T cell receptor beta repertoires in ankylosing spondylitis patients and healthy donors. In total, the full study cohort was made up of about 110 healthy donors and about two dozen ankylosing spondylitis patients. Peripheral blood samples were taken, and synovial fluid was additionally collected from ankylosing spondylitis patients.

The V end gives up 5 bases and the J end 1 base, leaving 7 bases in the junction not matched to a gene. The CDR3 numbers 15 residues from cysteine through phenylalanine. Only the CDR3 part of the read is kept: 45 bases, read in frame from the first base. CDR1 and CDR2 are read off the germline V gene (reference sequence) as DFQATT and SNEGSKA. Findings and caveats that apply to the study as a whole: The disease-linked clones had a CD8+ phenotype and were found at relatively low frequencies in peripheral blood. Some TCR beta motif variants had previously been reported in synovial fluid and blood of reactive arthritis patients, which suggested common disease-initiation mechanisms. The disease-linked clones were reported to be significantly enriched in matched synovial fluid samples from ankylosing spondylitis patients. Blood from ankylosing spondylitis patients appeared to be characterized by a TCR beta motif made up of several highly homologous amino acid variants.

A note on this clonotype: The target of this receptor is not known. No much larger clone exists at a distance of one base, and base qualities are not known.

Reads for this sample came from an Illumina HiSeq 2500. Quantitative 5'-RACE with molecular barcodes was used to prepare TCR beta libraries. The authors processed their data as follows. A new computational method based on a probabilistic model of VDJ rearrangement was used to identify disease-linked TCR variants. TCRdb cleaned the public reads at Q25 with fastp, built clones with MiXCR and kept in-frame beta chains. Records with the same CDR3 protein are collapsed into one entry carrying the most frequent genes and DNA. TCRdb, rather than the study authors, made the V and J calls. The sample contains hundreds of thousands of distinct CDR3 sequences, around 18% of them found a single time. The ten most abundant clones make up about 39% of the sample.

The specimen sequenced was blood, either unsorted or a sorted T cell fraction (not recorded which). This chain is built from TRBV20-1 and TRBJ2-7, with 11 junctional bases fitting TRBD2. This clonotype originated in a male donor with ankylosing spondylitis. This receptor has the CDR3 CSAHLLAGGSYEQYF. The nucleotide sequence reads TGCAGTGCTCACCTCTTAGCGGGAGGGTCCTACGAGCAGTACTTC.